One and the same sample provided the 19 T cell receptor beta chains below, sequenced in a study of control samples from healthy donors and cancer patients. The table came from immunoSEQ multiplex PCR; TCRdb's copy has only in-frame clones and leaves some out. This table has roughly 90,000 clones, 70% to 90% appearing once. The sample was PBMCs. These receptor sequences come from a woman aged 45 to 65 with colorectal cancer.

The rearrangement joins TRBV2 to TRBJ2-2; D is ambiguous. CDR1 and CDR2 from the germline V gene are SNHLY and FYNNEI. V was shortened by 7 bases and J by 4 bases, with 13 bases between the two germline ends. The CDR3 sequence is 14 residues long. The DNA for the CDR3 is TGTGCCAGCAACCAGCCGCGCGGCACCGGGGAGCTGTTTTTT. It yields the protein CASNQPRGTGELFF.

The gene calls are TRBV7-9 and TRBJ1-4; D is unresolved. The CDR3 extends over 17 amino acids. Germline CDR1 SEHNR, CDR2 FQNEAQ (reference sequence). Trimming removed 5 bases at V and 7 bases at J, with 23 bases between. This CDR3 reads CASSESGGVSLSEKLFF. The DNA of the CDR3 is TGTGCCAGCAGCGAAAGCGGAGGCGTTTCTTTAAGTGAAAAACTGTTTTTT.

This clone turned up a few times. V and J are TRBV5-1 and TRBJ2-1, with D perhaps TRBD2 (6 bases). Trimming took off 4 bases at V and 8 bases at J, with 16 bases between the two ends. The CDR3 sequence is 14 residues long. Per the germline V gene, CDR1 is SGHRS and CDR2 is YFSETQ. This CDR3 reads CASSPMPGVDEQFF. Written as DNA, the CDR3 is TGCGCCAGCAGCCCCATGCCGGGGGTAGATGAGCAGTTCTTC.

The chain has TRBV2 and TRBJ1-1; no reliable D call. The CDR3 runs to 13 residues. The V gene lost 6 bases and the J gene lost 3 bases, with 11 bases spanning the gap. The germline V gene has CDR1 SNHLY and CDR2 FYNNEI. The CDR3, as DNA: TGTGCCAGCAGGGATTGGTGGGACACTGAAGCTTTCTTT. It is translated as CASRDWWDTEAFF.

This sequence joins TRBV25-1 and TRBJ2-5; 7 positions match TRBD2. This CDR3 has 13 residues. V shed 3 bases, J shed 4 bases, and the junction held 2 bases outside the gene matches. Per the germline V gene, CDR1 is MGHDK and CDR2 is SYGVNS. CDR3 DNA: TGTGCCAGCAGTGAGGGAGGGGTAGAGACCCAGTACTTC. Protein product: CASSEGGVETQYF.

Here the CDR3 reads CASSHGNSYQETQYF. The DNA for the CDR3 is TGCGCCAGCAGCCATGGTAACTCGTACCAAGAGACCCAGTACTTC. The chain recombines TRBV4-3 with TRBJ2-5; D call uncertain. CDR1 and CDR2 (germline): LGHNA, YSLEER. CDR3 length: 15 amino acids. The V and J ends lost 3 bases and 0 bases respectively, with 11 bases between them.

The V call is TRBV7-3, the J call TRBJ2-5; D perhaps matches TRBD1 (7 bases). V gave up 5 bases and J gave up 1 base, with 14 bases separating them. CDR1 and CDR2 from the germline V gene are SGHTA and FQGTGA. This CDR3 contains 15 residues. This CDR3 is CASSRQGGIQETQYF. In DNA, the CDR3 is TGTGCCAGCAGCCGCCAGGGGGGCATCCAAGAGACCCAGTACTTC.

The chain is built from TRBV7-9 and TRBJ2-1; tentative D call: TRBD2 (7 bases). Germline V gene lookup returns CDR1 SEHNR and CDR2 FQNEAQ (reference sequence). The CDR3 spans 17 residues. Deletions cut 5 bases from V and 4 bases from J, with 21 bases between. CDR3 region: CASSPRGAGAVYNEQFF. CDR3 nucleotide sequence: TGTGCCAGCAGCCCTCGCGGGGCGGGGGCCGTATACAATGAGCAGTTCTTC.

V is TRBV28 and J is TRBJ2-1; a possible D gene is TRBD1 (5 bases). The CDR3 totals 15 residues. Germline V CDR1 and CDR2: MDHEN, SYDVKM. V shed 8 bases and J shed 9 bases, with 23 bases lying between them. The chain's CDR3 is CASRPGAAPRVEQFF. CDR3 DNA: TGTGCCAGCCGCCCTGGGGCGGCTCCTAGGGTTGAGCAGTTCTTC.

V and J are TRBV6-2 or TRBV6-3 and TRBJ1-5; D is possibly TRBD1 (5 bases). V dropped 4 bases and J dropped 0 bases, with 13 bases sitting between them. Per the germline V gene, CDR1 is MNHEY and CDR2 is SVGEGT. CDR3 length equals 16 residues. The CDR3 reads CASSSLGQTSNQPQHF. CDR3 DNA sequence: TGTGCCAGCAGTTCCTTGGGGCAGACTAGCAATCAGCCCCAGCATTTT.

This chain links TRBV28 with TRBJ2-5; 10 bases line up with TRBD2. This CDR3 is built from 15 residues. The germline gives CDR1 MDHEN, CDR2 SYDVKM. The V and J ends lost 4 bases and 3 bases, in that order; junction bases with no gene match: 5. In DNA form, the CDR3 reads TGTGCCAGCAGTTCCATAGGACTAGCGGAAGAGACCCAGTACTTC. As protein: CASSSIGLAEETQYF.

This clone is a singleton in its sample. This chain uses TRBV15 with TRBJ1-5; D unclear. The CDR3 consists of 12 residues. The germline V and J ends were trimmed by 5 bases and 3 bases, with 5 bases remaining between them. In germline, CDR1 is LNHNV, CDR2 YYDKDF (reference sequence). The CDR3 loop reads CATSHDNQPQHF. CDR3 DNA sequence: TGTGCCACCAGCCATGACAATCAGCCCCAGCATTTT.

The V call is TRBV7-3, the J call TRBJ2-5, with TRBD1 matching over 7 bases. Per germline, CDR1 SGHTA and CDR2 FQGTGA. This CDR3 is 15 amino acids long. Trimming at V came to 5 bases and at J to 4 bases, leaving 10 bases not matched to a gene. In nucleotides, the CDR3 is TGTGCCAGCAGCCTCCACCTGACAGGGCCAGAGACCCAGTACTTC. It encodes CASSLHLTGPETQYF. Complete variable domain (other parts from reference TRBV7-3 and TRBJ2-5): GAGVSQTPSNKVTEKGKYVELRCDPISGHTALYWYRQSLGQGPEFLIYFQGTGAADDSGLPNDRFFAVRPEGSVSTLKIQRTERGDSAVYLCASSLHLTGPETQYFGPGTRLLVL.

CDR3: CASSEGISYEQYV. CDR3 coding DNA: TGCGCCAGCAGTGAAGGTATATCCTACGAGCAGTACGTC. The chain links TRBV10-2 to TRBJ2-7; D unresolved. Germline values: CDR1 WSHSY, CDR2 SAAADI. This CDR3 has 13 residues. With 3 bases removed from V and 1 base from J, the gap between germline ends came to 7 bases.

This rearrangement joins TRBV28 to TRBJ1-2; tentatively, D is TRBD1 (5 bases). The CDR3 totals 14 residues. The V gene's germline CDR1 is MDHEN and CDR2 SYDVKM. Trimming removed 6 bases from V and 4 bases from J, with 15 bases in between. DNA of the CDR3: TGTGCCAGCAGCCCTGAGGACATCGCCTATGGCTACACCTTC. This codes for CASSPEDIAYGYTF.

This sequence joins TRBV6-5 and TRBJ2-7; D assignment may be TRBD1 or TRBD2 (6 bases each). Trimming left V 6 bases short and J 2 bases short, with 17 bases between. CDR3 length: 15 residues. Germline assignment: CDR1 MNHEY and CDR2 SVGAGI. The CDR3 region is CASSLGGQGTYEQYV. DNA of the CDR3: TGTGCCAGCAGCTTAGGGGGGCAGGGTACCTACGAGCAGTACGTC.

The rearrangement links TRBV6-1 to TRBJ1-4, with TRBD1 as a possible D gene (5 bases). Germline V lookup: CDR1 MNHNS, CDR2 SASEGT. The length of the CDR3 is 14 residues. V gave up 3 bases and J gave up 8 bases, with 13 bases separating them. The CDR3 protein is CASSDWGAGEKLFF. The DNA of the CDR3 is TGTGCCAGCAGTGATTGGGGCGCCGGGGAAAAACTGTTTTTT.

This clone was seen only once. The chain combines TRBV30 with TRBJ2-5; 8 bases map to TRBD2. V gave up 3 bases and J gave up 4 bases; unmatched junction bases: 7. Per the germline V gene, CDR1 is GTSNPN and CDR2 is SVGIG (reference sequence). This CDR3 region has 14 residues. As DNA, the CDR3 is TGTGCCTGGAGACGGGGGGGCGATGGAGAGACCCAGTACTTC. Translating it yields CAWRRGGDGETQYF.

Only one count was recorded for this clone. The CDR3 DNA reads as TGTGCCAGCAGCCGTCAGAGCAATCAGCCCCAGCATTTT. The encoded protein is CASSRQSNQPQHF. The chain employs TRBV5-5 and TRBJ1-5; no firm D call. Germline V lookup: CDR1 SGHKS, CDR2 YYEKEE (reference sequence). CDR3 length equals 13 residues. V shed 4 bases and J shed 1 base, with 6 bases lying between them.